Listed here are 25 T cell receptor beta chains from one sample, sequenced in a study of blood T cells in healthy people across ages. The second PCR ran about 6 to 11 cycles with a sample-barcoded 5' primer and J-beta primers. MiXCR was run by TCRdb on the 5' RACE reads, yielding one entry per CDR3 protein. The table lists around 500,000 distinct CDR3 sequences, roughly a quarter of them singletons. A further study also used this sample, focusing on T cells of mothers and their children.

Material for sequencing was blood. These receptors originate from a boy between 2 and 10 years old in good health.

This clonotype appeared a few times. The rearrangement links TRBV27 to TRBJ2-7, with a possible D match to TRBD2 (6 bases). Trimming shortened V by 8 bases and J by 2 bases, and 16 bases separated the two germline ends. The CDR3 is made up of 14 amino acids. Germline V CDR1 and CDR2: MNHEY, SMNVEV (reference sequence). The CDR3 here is CASGTSPGAYEQYF. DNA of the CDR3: TGTGCCAGCGGCACTAGCCCGGGGGCCTACGAGCAGTACTTC.

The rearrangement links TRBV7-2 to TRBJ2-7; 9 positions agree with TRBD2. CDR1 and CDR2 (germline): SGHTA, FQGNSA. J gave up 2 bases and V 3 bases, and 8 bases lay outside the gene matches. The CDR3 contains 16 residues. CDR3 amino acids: CASSFATSGGTYEQYF. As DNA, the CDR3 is TGTGCCAGCAGCTTCGCGACTAGCGGAGGTACCTACGAGCAGTACTTC.

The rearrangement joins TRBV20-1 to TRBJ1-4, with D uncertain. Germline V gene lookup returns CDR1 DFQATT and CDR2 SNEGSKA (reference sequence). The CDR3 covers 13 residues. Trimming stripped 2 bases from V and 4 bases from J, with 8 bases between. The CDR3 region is CSARLGYNEKLFF. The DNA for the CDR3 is TGCAGTGCTAGACTGGGCTATAATGAAAAACTGTTTTTT.

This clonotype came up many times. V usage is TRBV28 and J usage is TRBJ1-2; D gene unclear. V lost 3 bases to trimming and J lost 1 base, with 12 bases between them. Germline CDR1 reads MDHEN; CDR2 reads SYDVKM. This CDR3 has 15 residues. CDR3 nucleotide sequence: TGTGCCAGCAGTTTCCTAGGAGGCGGTAACTATGGCTACACCTTC. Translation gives CASSFLGGGNYGYTF.

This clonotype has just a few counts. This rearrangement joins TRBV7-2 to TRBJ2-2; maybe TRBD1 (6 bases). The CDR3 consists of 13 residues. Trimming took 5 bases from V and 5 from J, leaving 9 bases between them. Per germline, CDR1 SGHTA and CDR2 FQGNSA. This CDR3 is CASSVQGTGELFF. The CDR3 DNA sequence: TGTGCCAGCAGCGTACAGGGAACCGGGGAGCTGTTTTTT.

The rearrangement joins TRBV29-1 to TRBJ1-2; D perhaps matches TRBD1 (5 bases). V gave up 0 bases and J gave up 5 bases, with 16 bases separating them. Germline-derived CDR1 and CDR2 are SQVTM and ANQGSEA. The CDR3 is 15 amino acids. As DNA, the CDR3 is TGCAGCGTTGAAGAATCCCCTCGGGGGTGGTATGGCTACACCTTC. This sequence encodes CSVEESPRGWYGYTF.

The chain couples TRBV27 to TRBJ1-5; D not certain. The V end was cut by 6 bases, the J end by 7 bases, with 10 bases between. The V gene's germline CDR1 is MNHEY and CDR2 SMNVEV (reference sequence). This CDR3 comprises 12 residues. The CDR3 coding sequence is TGTGCCAGCAGCAAACAAGGGCAGCCCCAGCATTTT. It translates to CASSKQGQPQHF.

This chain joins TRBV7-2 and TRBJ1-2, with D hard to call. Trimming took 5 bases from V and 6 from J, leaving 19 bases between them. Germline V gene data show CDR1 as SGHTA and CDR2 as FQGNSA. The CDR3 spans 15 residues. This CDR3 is CASSPRKGPGDGYTF. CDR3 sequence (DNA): TGTGCCAGCAGCCCAAGAAAGGGCCCTGGTGATGGCTACACCTTC. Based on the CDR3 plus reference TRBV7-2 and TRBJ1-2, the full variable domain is GAGVSQSPSNKVTEKGKDVELRCDPISGHTALYWYRQSLGQGLEFLIYFQGNSAPDKSGLPSDRFSAERTGGSVSTLTIQRTQQEDSAVYLCASSPRKGPGDGYTFGSGTRLTVV.

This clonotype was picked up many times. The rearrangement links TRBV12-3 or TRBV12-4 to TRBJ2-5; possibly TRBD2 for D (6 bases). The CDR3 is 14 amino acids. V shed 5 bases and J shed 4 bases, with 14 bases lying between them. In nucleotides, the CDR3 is TGTGCCAGCAGTCCATCCGGGACTTTAGAGACCCAGTACTTC. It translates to CASSPSGTLETQYF.

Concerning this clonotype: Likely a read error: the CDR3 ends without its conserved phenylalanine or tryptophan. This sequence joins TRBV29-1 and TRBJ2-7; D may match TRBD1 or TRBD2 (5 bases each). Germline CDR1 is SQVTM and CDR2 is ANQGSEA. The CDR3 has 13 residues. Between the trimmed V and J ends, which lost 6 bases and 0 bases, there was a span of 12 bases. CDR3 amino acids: CSVRKGSSYEQYL. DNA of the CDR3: TGCAGCGTCCGGAAGGGGAGCTCCTACGAGCAGTACCTC.

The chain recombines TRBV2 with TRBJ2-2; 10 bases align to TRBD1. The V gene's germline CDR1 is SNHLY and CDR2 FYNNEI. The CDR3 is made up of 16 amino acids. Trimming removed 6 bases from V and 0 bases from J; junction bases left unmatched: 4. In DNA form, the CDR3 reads TGTGCCAGCAGAGAGACAGGGGGCTCGAACACCGGGGAGCTGTTTTTT. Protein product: CASRETGGSNTGELFF. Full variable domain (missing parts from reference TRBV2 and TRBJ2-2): EPEVTQTPSHQVTQMGQEVILRCVPISNHLYFYWYRQILGQKVEFLVSFYNNEISEKSEIFDDQFSVERPDGSNFTLKIRSTKLEDSAMYFCASRETGGSNTGELFFGEGSRLTVL.

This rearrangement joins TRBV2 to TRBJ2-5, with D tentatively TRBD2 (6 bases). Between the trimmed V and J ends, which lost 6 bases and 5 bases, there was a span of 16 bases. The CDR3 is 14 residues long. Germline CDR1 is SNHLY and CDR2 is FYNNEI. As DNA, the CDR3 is TGTGCCAGCAGCCCGGCGGGGCCACGTGAGACCCAGTACTTC. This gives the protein CASSPAGPRETQYF.

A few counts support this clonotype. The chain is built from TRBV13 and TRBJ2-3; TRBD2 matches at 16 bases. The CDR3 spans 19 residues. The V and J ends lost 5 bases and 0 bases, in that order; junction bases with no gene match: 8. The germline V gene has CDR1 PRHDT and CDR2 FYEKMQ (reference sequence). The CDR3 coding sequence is TGTGCCAGCAGCCTCCTGGGACTAGCGGGAGGGCAAAGCACAGATACGCAGTATTTT. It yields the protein CASSLLGLAGGQSTDTQYF. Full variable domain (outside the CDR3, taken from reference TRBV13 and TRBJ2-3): AAGVIQSPRHLIKEKRETATLKCYPIPRHDTVYWYQQGPGQDPQFLISFYEKMQSDKGSIPDRFSAQQFSDYHSELNMSSLELGDSALYFCASSLLGLAGGQSTDTQYFGPGTRLTVL.

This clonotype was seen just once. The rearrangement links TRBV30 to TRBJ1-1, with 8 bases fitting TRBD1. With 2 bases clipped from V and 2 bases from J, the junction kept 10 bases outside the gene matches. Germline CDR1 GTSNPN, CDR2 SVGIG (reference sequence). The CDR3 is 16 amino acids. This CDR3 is CAWSLTRTGRNTEAFF. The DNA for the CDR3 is TGTGCCTGGAGTCTCACCAGGACAGGGAGAAACACTGAAGCTTTCTTT.

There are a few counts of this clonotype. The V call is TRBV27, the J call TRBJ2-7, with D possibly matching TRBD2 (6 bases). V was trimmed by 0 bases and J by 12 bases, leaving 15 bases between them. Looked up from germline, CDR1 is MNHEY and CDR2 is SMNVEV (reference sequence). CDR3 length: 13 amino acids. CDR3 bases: TGTGCCAGCAGTTTATCGCGCGGGAAGGGATGGTACTTC. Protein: CASSLSRGKGWYF.

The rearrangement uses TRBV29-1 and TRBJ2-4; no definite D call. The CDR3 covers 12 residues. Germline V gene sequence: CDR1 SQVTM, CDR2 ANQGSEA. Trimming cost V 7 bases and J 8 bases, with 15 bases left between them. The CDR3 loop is CSAYGPLDIQYF. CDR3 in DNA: TGCAGCGCTTACGGCCCCCTGGACATTCAGTACTTC.

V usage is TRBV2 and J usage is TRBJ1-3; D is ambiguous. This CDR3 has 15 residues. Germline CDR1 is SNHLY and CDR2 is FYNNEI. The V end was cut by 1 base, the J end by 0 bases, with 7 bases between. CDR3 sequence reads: CASSEGAYSGNTIYF. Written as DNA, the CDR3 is TGTGCCAGCAGTGAAGGGGCTTACTCTGGAAACACCATATATTTT.

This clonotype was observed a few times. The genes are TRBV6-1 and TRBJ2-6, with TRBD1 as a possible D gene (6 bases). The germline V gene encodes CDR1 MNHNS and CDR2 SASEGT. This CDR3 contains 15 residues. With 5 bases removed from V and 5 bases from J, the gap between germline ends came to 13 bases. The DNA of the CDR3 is TGTGCCAGCAGTATCGACAGGTCTCGGGCCAACGTCCTGACTTTC. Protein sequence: CASSIDRSRANVLTF.

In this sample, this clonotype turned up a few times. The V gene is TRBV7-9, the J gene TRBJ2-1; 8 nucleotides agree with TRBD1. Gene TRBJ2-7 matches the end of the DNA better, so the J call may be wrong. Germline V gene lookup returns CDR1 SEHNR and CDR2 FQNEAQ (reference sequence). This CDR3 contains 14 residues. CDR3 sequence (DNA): TGTGCCAGCAGCCGACAGGGGCGCCTCTACGAGCAGTACTTC. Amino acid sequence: CASSRQGRLYEQYF.

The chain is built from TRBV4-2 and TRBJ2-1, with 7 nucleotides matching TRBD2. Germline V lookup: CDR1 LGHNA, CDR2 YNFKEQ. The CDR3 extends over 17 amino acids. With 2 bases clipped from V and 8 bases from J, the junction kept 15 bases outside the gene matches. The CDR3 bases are TGTGCCAGCAGCCAAAGATACCAGCTAAGCGGGGCCTATGAGCAGTTCTTC. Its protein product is CASSQRYQLSGAYEQFF.

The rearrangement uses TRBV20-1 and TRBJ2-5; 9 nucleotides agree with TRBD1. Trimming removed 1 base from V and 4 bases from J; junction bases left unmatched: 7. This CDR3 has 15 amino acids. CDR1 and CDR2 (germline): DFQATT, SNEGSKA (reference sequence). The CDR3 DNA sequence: TGCAGTGCTAGAGCCGGGACAGGGAGGGTAGAGACCCAGTACTTC. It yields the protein CSARAGTGRVETQYF.

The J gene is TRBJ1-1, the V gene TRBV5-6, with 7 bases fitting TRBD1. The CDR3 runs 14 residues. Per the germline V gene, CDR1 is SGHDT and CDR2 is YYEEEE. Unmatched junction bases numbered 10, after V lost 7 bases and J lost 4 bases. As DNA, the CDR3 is TGTGCCAGCGGACTCCTGAGACAGGGCACTGAAGCTTTCTTT. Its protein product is CASGLLRQGTEAFF.

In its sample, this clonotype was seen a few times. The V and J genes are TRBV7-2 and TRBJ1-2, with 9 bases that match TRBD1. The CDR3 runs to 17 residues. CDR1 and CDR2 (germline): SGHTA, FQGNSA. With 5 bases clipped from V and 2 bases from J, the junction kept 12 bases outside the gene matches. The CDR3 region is CASSESDRGGKNYGYTF. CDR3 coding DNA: TGTGCCAGCAGCGAATCGGACAGGGGCGGAAAAAACTATGGCTACACCTTC.

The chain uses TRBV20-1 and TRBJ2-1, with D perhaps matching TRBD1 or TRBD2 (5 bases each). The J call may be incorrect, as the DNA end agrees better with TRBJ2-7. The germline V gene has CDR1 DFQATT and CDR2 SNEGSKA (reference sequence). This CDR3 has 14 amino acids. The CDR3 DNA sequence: TGCAGTGCTAGGAGGGTCGGGGCTCACTACGAGCAGTACTTC. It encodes CSARRVGAHYEQYF.

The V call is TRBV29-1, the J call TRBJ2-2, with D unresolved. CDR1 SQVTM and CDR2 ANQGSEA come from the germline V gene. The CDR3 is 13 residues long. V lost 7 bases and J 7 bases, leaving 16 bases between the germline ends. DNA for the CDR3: TGCAGCGCAGAAACGGCAACAAACGGGGAGCTGTTTTTT. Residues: CSAETATNGELFF.